The 29 T cell receptor beta chains presented below share a single source sample, sequenced in a study of blood T cells in healthy people across ages. Primed by a sample-barcoded 5' primer and a J-beta primer mix, a second PCR proceeded for about 7 to 12 cycles. TCRdb independently ran MiXCR on the 5' RACE reads; one entry per CDR3 protein. The sample consists of roughly 410,000 distinct CDR3 sequences, approximately 51% of them appearing once. The sequenced sample was blood. These receptors originate from a man between 60 and 70 years old in good health.

This chain uses TRBV9 with TRBJ2-7, with D unresolved. The CDR3 loop spans 14 amino acids. The germline V gene encodes CDR1 SGDLS and CDR2 YYNGEE. The ends were cut back, 3 bases at V and 4 bases at J, with 14 bases in the middle. The CDR3 here is CASSAGLGGYEQYF. The CDR3 DNA is TGTGCCAGCAGCGCCGGCCTGGGTGGGTACGAGCAGTACTTC.

V is TRBV7-8 and J is TRBJ2-7; 11 bases fit TRBD2. Trimming removed 4 bases from V and 6 bases from J; junction bases left unmatched: 8. Germline V gives CDR1 SGHVS, CDR2 FQNEAQ. The length of the CDR3 is 15 residues. The CDR3 reads CASSSTSGRIGEQYF. The DNA of the CDR3 is TGTGCCAGCAGCTCAACTAGCGGGAGAATCGGCGAGCAGTACTTC. The entire variable domain, with the rest obtained from reference TRBV7-8 and TRBJ2-7, is as follows: GAGVSQSPRYKVAKRGQDVALRCDPISGHVSLFWYQQALGQGPEFLTYFQNEAQLDKSGLPSDRFFAERPEGSVSTLKIQRTQQEDSAVYLCASSSTSGRIGEQYFGPGTRLTVT.

V is TRBV27 and J is TRBJ1-2, with D uncertain. With 0 bases removed from V and 6 bases from J, the gap between germline ends came to 11 bases. CDR1 MNHEY and CDR2 SMNVEV come from the germline V gene (reference sequence). The CDR3 loop spans 14 amino acids. The CDR3 protein is CASSLSEGWDGYTF. In DNA, the CDR3 is TGTGCCAGCAGTTTATCGGAAGGGTGGGATGGCTACACCTTC.

The genes are TRBV20-1 and TRBJ2-7; possible D gene TRBD2, 7 bases. The J call may be wrong; the DNA end is better matched by TRBJ2-5. There are 14 residues in the CDR3. The germline V gene encodes CDR1 DFQATT and CDR2 SNEGSKA (reference sequence). CDR3 sequence reads: CSARDAGAFETQYF. In DNA, the CDR3 is TGCAGTGCTAGAGATGCGGGGGCCTTTGAGACCCAGTACTTC.

In this sample, this clonotype turned up a few times. This chain connects TRBV7-9 to TRBJ2-7; a possible D gene is TRBD2 (5 bases). CDR1 is SEHNR and CDR2 is FQNEAQ in the germline V gene (reference sequence). The CDR3 has 13 residues. V was clipped by 8 bases and J by 2 bases, with 13 bases between them. CDR3 protein: CASAEGSTYEQYF. Written as DNA, the CDR3 is TGTGCCAGCGCCGAAGGGAGCACCTACGAGCAGTACTTC. Full variable domain (remainder filled in from reference TRBV7-9 and TRBJ2-7): DTGVSQNPRHKITKRGQNVTFRCDPISEHNRLYWYRQTLGQGPEFLTYFQNEAQLEKSRLLSDRFSAERPKGSFSTLEIQRTEQGDSAMYLCASAEGSTYEQYFGPGTRLTVT.

As to this clonotype: A single base separates this from a much larger clone, so it may be a read error. This chain connects TRBV7-2 to TRBJ2-7; D is uncertain. The J call may be in error: the DNA end matches TRBJ2-5 better. The CDR3 is 13 amino acids. Germline V gene lookup returns CDR1 SGHTA and CDR2 FQGNSA. Written as DNA, the CDR3 is TGTGTCAGCAGCTTATCACCAGGAGAGACCCAGTACTTC. Protein: CVSSLSPGETQYF.

The genes are TRBV28 and TRBJ1-2; 8 bases are a match to TRBD1. This CDR3 is 15 amino acids long. After removal of 6 bases from V and 5 bases from J, the junction contained 11 bases not matched to a gene. Germline V gene lookup returns CDR1 MDHEN and CDR2 SYDVKM. CDR3 in amino acids: CASSPRQGPGYGYTF. The DNA for the CDR3 is TGTGCCAGCAGCCCGAGACAGGGGCCGGGGTATGGCTACACCTTC.

This clonotype was seen more than once but under ten times. The V gene is TRBV7-2, the J gene TRBJ2-1; no reliable D call. The CDR3 sequence is 15 residues long. Germline assignment: CDR1 SGHTA and CDR2 FQGNSA. V was pared by 1 base and J by 0 bases, with 7 bases between. The CDR3 region has the DNA TGTGCCAGCAGCTTAGATCGTTCCTCCTACAATGAGCAGTTCTTC. Its protein is CASSLDRSSYNEQFF.

This chain joins TRBV4-2 and TRBJ2-7; TRBD2 agrees at 12 bases. V shed 3 bases, J shed 2 bases, and the junction held 2 bases outside the gene matches. The length of the CDR3 is 15 residues. CDR1 is LGHNA and CDR2 is YNFKEQ in the germline V gene. The CDR3: CASSHRLAGAYEQYF. The CDR3 DNA reads as TGTGCCAGCAGCCACAGACTAGCGGGGGCCTACGAGCAGTACTTC.

The CDR3 coding sequence is TGCAGTGCCCACGATCTTCTAGCGGGGGTCTCCTACGAGCAGTACTTC. As protein: CSAHDLLAGVSYEQYF. The chain combines TRBV20-1 with TRBJ2-7; 10 nucleotides agree with TRBD2. The ends lost 6 bases at V and 0 bases at J; junction bases unmatched: 11. The germline CDR1 and CDR2 sequences are DFQATT and SNEGSKA (reference sequence). CDR3 length: 16 amino acids.

This clonotype was seen many times. V gene TRBV5-1 combines with J gene TRBJ2-5; 10 bases match TRBD2. Germline values: CDR1 SGHRS, CDR2 YFSETQ. The junction had 15 bases not matched to a gene; V was cut back by 6 bases and J by 4 bases. The CDR3 is 17 residues long. CDR3 nucleotide sequence: TGCGCCAGCAACGCCGCTAGCGGGGGAACGGGGCGAGAGACCCAGTACTTC. Protein sequence: CASNAASGGTGRETQYF.

With regard to this clonotype: The junction departs from germline at one end; a sequencing error may be responsible. The V call is TRBV11-2, the J call TRBJ2-1; maybe TRBD2 (7 bases). The CDR3 sequence is 16 residues long. Germline V gene data show CDR1 as SGHAT and CDR2 as FQNNGV. The CDR3 DNA follows: TGTGCCAGCAAGGGGGGGCACCCGAGCTCCTACACTGAGCAGTTCTTC. Protein: CASKGGHPSSYTEQFF.

The rearrangement uses TRBV14 and TRBJ2-3; D may be TRBD2 (6 bases). The CDR3 loop spans 15 amino acids. Germline V gene data show CDR1 as SGHDN and CDR2 as FVKESK. With 4 bases removed from V and 2 bases from J, the gap between germline ends came to 13 bases. CDR3 in DNA: TGTGCCAGCAGCCTCCGAAGCGGGTTCACAGATACGCAGTATTTT. As protein: CASSLRSGFTDTQYF.

This clonotype was counted a single time. The chain carries TRBV2 and TRBJ2-1; weak D call: TRBD2 (6 bases). V dropped 11 bases and J dropped 2 bases, with 16 bases sitting between them. Germline-derived CDR1 and CDR2 are SNHLY and FYNNEI. The CDR3 contains 14 residues. Written as DNA, the CDR3 is TGTGCCTCTCAGGCAGGGAGGACCTACAATGAGCAGTTCTTC. The encoded protein is CASQAGRTYNEQFF. The full variable domain, with the rest looked up from reference TRBV2 and TRBJ2-1, is EPEVTQTPSHQVTQMGQEVILRCVPISNHLYFYWYRQILGQKVEFLVSFYNNEISEKSEIFDDQFSVERPDGSNFTLKIRSTKLEDSAMYFCASQAGRTYNEQFFGPGTRLTVL.

In this sample, this clonotype turned up many times. V and J are TRBV11-3 and TRBJ2-4, with D possibly TRBD2 on 5 matching bases. The CDR3 spans 13 residues. Germline CDR1 is SGHNT and CDR2 is YENEEA. Trimming took off 2 bases at V and 10 bases at J, with 12 bases between the two ends. CDR3 nucleotide sequence: TGTGCCAGCAGCTTAAGCGGCAGTAAAATTCAGTACTTC. Amino acids: CASSLSGSKIQYF.

The chain joins TRBV20-1 to TRBJ2-1, with D hard to call. The germline CDR1 and CDR2 sequences are DFQATT and SNEGSKA (reference sequence). The CDR3 is 12 amino acids. V was cut by 3 bases and J by 13 bases, with 16 bases left in between. The CDR3, as DNA: TGCAGTGCTAGTAAATCGACCACTGCCCAGTTCTTC. It translates to CSASKSTTAQFF.

The rearrangement links TRBV29-1 to TRBJ2-3; D remains unclear. Germline lookup yields CDR1 SQVTM and CDR2 ANQGSEA. This CDR3 has 11 residues. The V end was cut by 7 bases, the J end by 5 bases, with 10 bases between. The CDR3 is CSGHLEDTQYF. CDR3 nucleotide sequence: TGCAGCGGGCACCTGGAAGATACGCAGTATTTT.

This chain links TRBV20-1 with TRBJ2-5, with D perhaps TRBD2 (5 bases). Between the trimmed V and J ends, which lost 5 bases and 3 bases, there was a span of 16 bases. The V gene's germline CDR1 is DFQATT and CDR2 SNEGSKA (reference sequence). The CDR3 loop spans 14 amino acids. The CDR3 DNA reads as TGCAGTGCTTTTCATACGGACTGGGAAGAGACCCAGTACTTC. Residues: CSAFHTDWEETQYF.

A remark on this clonotype: A much larger clonotype is one base distant, so this may be a read error. The chain recombines TRBV5-1 with TRBJ2-5, with TRBD1 as a possible D gene (6 bases). This CDR3 region has 15 residues. From germline, CDR1 is SGHRS and CDR2 YFSETQ. Deletions cut 1 base from V and 11 bases from J, with 21 bases between. CDR3 amino acids: CASSLNRAAYNEQYF. The CDR3 DNA reads as TGCGCCAGCAGCTTGAACAGGGCGGCCTACAATGAGCAGTACTTC.

Notes on this clonotype: A single base separates this from a much larger clone, so it may be a read error. The V and J genes are TRBV21-1 and TRBJ2-7; the table's D call of TRBD1 was not tested on the DNA. TRBV21-1 is designated a pseudogene. The CDR3 runs 15 residues. As DNA, the CDR3 is TGTGCCAGCAGCGCCCGGGAAAACCCCTACAATGAGCAGTACTTC. Amino acids: CASSARENPYNEQYF.

This clonotype turned up a few times. The rearrangement uses TRBV6-2 or TRBV6-3 and TRBJ2-4; D gene ambiguous. Germline CDR1 reads MNHEY; CDR2 reads SVGEGT. Trimming removed 8 bases from V and 0 bases from J, with 11 bases in between. This CDR3 is 14 amino acids long. CDR3 amino acids: CASGSWEAKNIQYF. The CDR3 bases are TGTGCCAGCGGCAGCTGGGAAGCCAAAAACATTCAGTACTTC.

The chain employs TRBV4-2 and TRBJ1-2; D ambiguous. In germline, CDR1 is LGHNA, CDR2 YNFKEQ. The V gene lost 3 bases and the J gene lost 8 bases, with 19 bases spanning the gap. The CDR3 extends over 15 amino acids. The CDR3 protein is CASSHPSAGLDGYTF. DNA for the CDR3: TGTGCCAGCAGCCATCCAAGTGCGGGGTTGGACGGCTACACCTTC.

The V and J genes are TRBV12-3 or TRBV12-4 and TRBJ2-2; D remains unclear. The CDR3 has 13 residues. V lost 7 bases, J lost 6 bases, and 12 bases lay in between. Here the CDR3 DNA reads TGTGCCAGCACCCTAGTGGGTGCCGGGGAGCTGTTTTTT. Residues: CASTLVGAGELFF.

V gene TRBV28 combines with J gene TRBJ2-7, with D maybe TRBD2 (6 bases). The V gene's germline CDR1 is MDHEN and CDR2 SYDVKM. Trimming shortened V by 6 bases and J by 6 bases, and 18 bases separated the two germline ends. The CDR3 length is 14 residues. CDR3 sequence reads: CASSRNPLASEQYF. The CDR3 nucleotides read TGTGCCAGCAGCCGGAACCCCCTAGCGTCCGAGCAGTACTTC.

This clonotype was recorded a few times. The chain has TRBV6-5 and TRBJ2-1, with a weak D call TRBD2 (5 bases). Germline V lookup: CDR1 MNHEY, CDR2 SVGAGI. The CDR3 runs 13 residues. Trimming pared 7 bases from V and 5 bases from J, leaving 12 bases between. CDR3 coding DNA: TGTGCCAGCAAGAAGACTATTAACAATGAGCAGTTCTTC. Amino acids: CASKKTINNEQFF.

The chain uses TRBV20-1 and TRBJ2-7; TRBD1 might be the D (5 bases). Germline V gives CDR1 DFQATT, CDR2 SNEGSKA (reference sequence). The CDR3 consists of 14 residues. V lost 4 bases to trimming and J lost 2 bases, with 15 bases between them. Here the CDR3 reads CSANRNKGAYEQYF. The CDR3 DNA is TGCAGTGCTAACCGAAATAAAGGGGCCTACGAGCAGTACTTC.

The chain carries TRBV5-1 and TRBJ2-5; D is unclear. CDR3 length equals 12 residues. From germline, CDR1 is SGHRS and CDR2 YFSETQ. With 1 base removed from V and 6 bases from J, the gap between germline ends came to 7 bases. This CDR3 is CASSLYRKTQYF. In DNA form, the CDR3 reads TGCGCCAGCAGCTTGTATCGAAAGACCCAGTACTTC.

The chain is built from TRBV12-3 or TRBV12-4 and TRBJ2-1, with 15 bases fitting TRBD2. The CDR3 runs 18 residues. Trimming cost V 4 bases and J 6 bases; bases outside gene matches: 10. CDR3 sequence (DNA): TGTGCCAGCAGTTCCATTGGGACTAGCGGGGGGATCTTCAATGAGCAGTTCTTC. Amino acid sequence: CASSSIGTSGGIFNEQFF.

The table lists this clonotype with a few counts. The CDR3: CAISVPPTDTQYF. As DNA, the CDR3 is TGTGCCATCAGTGTCCCCCCCACAGATACGCAGTATTTT. The rearrangement links TRBV10-3 to TRBJ2-3; D is ambiguous. The CDR3 sequence is 13 residues long. The germline CDR1 and CDR2 sequences are ENHRY and SYGVKD. V gave up 4 bases and J gave up 2 bases, with 7 bases separating them.